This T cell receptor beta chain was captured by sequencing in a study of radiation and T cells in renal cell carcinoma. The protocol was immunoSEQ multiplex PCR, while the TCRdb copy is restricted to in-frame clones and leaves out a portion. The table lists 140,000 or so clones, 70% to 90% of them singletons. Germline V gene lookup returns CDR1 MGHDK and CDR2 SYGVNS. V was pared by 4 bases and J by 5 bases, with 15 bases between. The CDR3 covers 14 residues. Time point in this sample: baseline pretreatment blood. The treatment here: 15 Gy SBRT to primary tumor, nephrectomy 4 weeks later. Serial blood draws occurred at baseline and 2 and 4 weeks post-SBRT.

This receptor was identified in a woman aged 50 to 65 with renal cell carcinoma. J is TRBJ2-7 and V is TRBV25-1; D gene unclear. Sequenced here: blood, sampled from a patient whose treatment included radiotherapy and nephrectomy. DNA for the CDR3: TGTGCCAGCAGTGTATCACTCGGCGGTCACGAGCAGTACTTC. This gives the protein CASSVSLGGHEQYF.